A selection of T cell receptor beta chains follows, all from one sample in a study of blood T cell repertoires in COVID-19. Sequenced by immunoSEQ multiplex PCR; TCRdb stores in-frame clones only, minus some. The table shows about 44,000 clones, with approximately 86% occurring only once. The sample consisted of peripheral blood. The receptors derive from a woman of 80 years or more in a cohort sampled during active or convalescent COVID-19. CDR3s include the opening cysteine and the closing phenylalanine or tryptophan. Fields, in order: clone size, J gene, V gene, D gene, CDR3 DNA, CDR3 protein. A D gene is named only where the DNA matches it firmly. Clone size is shown for a subset of rows, as once, few, many or a class of expanded clone.

-,TRBJ2-4,TRBV3-1/TRBV3-2,-,TGTGCCAGCAGCCTGAAAGTCGGCATTCAGTACTTC,CASSLKVGIQYF
-,TRBJ2-7,TRBV9,-,TGTGCCAGCAGCGCGCAATCTACTAACTACGAGCAGTACTTC,CASSAQSTNYEQYF
-,TRBJ1-2,TRBV4-1,TRBD1,TGCGCCAGCAGCCAAGCCGGGACAGGCCTTCGAGCTAACTATGGCTACACCTTC,CASSQAGTGLRANYGYTF
once,TRBJ1-3,TRBV7-9,TRBD1,TGTGCCAGCAGCCGGGACAGTTACTCTGGAAACACCATATATTTT,CASSRDSYSGNTIYF
-,TRBJ1-6,TRBV3-1/TRBV3-2,-,TGTGCCAGCAGCCAAGAGGGAGGGAATAATTCACCCCTCCACTTT,CASSQEGGNNSPLHF
-,TRBJ1-5,TRBV18,TRBD1,TGTGCCAGCTCACCACAGGGGGCGGAAGGTCAGCCCCAGCATTTT,CASSPQGAEGQPQHF
once,TRBJ2-5,TRBV11-3,-,TGTGCCAGCAGCTTTGAACTGGAAGAGACCCAGTACTTC,CASSFELEETQYF
once,TRBJ1-1,TRBV28,TRBD1,TGTGCCAGCAGTTCGGACAGGCACCTAATGAACACTGAAGCTTTCTTT,CASSSDRHLMNTEAFF
-,TRBJ1-1,TRBV7-3,-,TGTGCCAGCAGCCCTCAAGGAGTTACTGAAGCTTTCTTT,CASSPQGVTEAFF
-,TRBJ2-4,TRBV7-2,-,TGTGCCAGCACAACAGGGATAGGCATTCAGTACTTC,CASTTGIGIQYF